Each of the 10 T cell receptor beta chains below was sequenced from the same sample in a study of T cell repertoires in cytomegalovirus infection (dated 2019 in TCRdb). The data were produced on an Illumina HiSeq 1500. TCRdb ran its own pipeline on the public reads, namely fastp trimming at Q25 and MiXCR clone calling, and kept in-frame beta chains. Under each unique CDR3 protein, matching rows form one entry showing the most common genes and DNA. A total of some 200,000 distinct CDR3 sequences appear in this sample, roughly a fifth of them only once. Of the sample, less than 3% is held by the ten largest clones. The sample consisted of PBMCs. These receptors all come from a human donor in good health (CMV status not recorded). Some clones in this sample may be carry-over from other donors' samples.

This clonotype was seen repeatedly, ten times or more. The gene calls are TRBV7-3 and TRBJ1-1; tentatively, D is TRBD1 (6 bases). V was cut by 6 bases and J by 0 bases, with 17 bases left in between. Germline V gene sequence: CDR1 SGHTA, CDR2 FQGTGA. This CDR3 is 16 amino acids long. DNA of the CDR3: TGTGCCAGCAGTTTACAGGGACCTAACATGAACACTGAAGCTTTCTTT. Protein sequence: CASSLQGPNMNTEAFF.

This clonotype has just a few counts. A junction boundary mismatches the germline segment, possibly from a read error. V gene TRBV5-4 combines with J gene TRBJ1-1; 7 nucleotides match TRBD1. CDR1 and CDR2 (germline): SGHNT, YYREEE (reference sequence). The CDR3 is 15 amino acids. This CDR3 is CASRLDRPMNTEAFF. DNA for the CDR3: TGTGCCAGCAGGTTGGACAGGCCAATGAACACTGAAGCTTTCTTT.

As to this clonotype: This may arise from a read error, as a much more abundant clone is one base away. The genes are TRBV28 and TRBJ2-7; TRBD1 matches at 7 bases. The CDR3 extends over 14 amino acids. The germline V gene encodes CDR1 MDHEN and CDR2 SYDVKM. V dropped 6 bases and J dropped 7; count of bases not matched to a gene: 12. CDR3 coding DNA: TGTGCCAGCAGAATACAGGGGTCTCGTGGAGAGCAGTACTTC. Translating gives CASRIQGSRGEQYF.

This clonotype showed up just a few times. The J gene is TRBJ2-3, the V gene TRBV3-1; D is possibly TRBD1 (5 bases). Trimming removed 3 bases from V and 1 base from J, with 11 bases in between. The CDR3 covers 15 residues. Germline CDR1 is LGHDT and CDR2 is YNNKEL (reference sequence). In DNA, the CDR3 is TGTGCCAGCAGCCACCGCCCAGGGCGCACAGATACGCAGTATTTT. Protein product: CASSHRPGRTDTQYF.

This clonotype was observed a few times. The chain joins TRBV20-1 to TRBJ2-7; D gene ambiguous. This CDR3 comprises 15 residues. V shed 0 bases and J shed 1 base, with 13 bases lying between them. The germline V gene encodes CDR1 DFQATT and CDR2 SNEGSKA (reference sequence). CDR3 sequence: CSARDPAHSSYEQYF. CDR3 sequence (DNA): TGCAGTGCTAGAGACCCAGCCCACAGTTCCTACGAGCAGTACTTC.

This rearrangement joins TRBV10-3 to TRBJ1-2; D unresolved. The CDR3 consists of 14 residues. Looked up from germline, CDR1 is ENHRY and CDR2 is SYGVKD. The ends were cut back, 0 bases at V and 8 bases at J, with 13 bases in the middle. CDR3 amino acids: CAISESLSGGGYTF. The CDR3 region has the DNA TGTGCCATCAGTGAGTCGCTCAGCGGTGGGGGCTACACCTTC.

This clonotype showed up just a few times. V is TRBV9 and J is TRBJ2-2; maybe TRBD2 (5 bases). V was trimmed by 0 bases and J by 2 bases, leaving 11 bases between them. Per the germline V gene, CDR1 is SGDLS and CDR2 is YYNGEE. CDR3 length equals 16 residues. CDR3 sequence: CASSVGSGVNTGELFF. CDR3 DNA: TGTGCCAGCAGCGTAGGCTCCGGGGTAAACACCGGGGAGCTGTTTTTT.

This rearrangement joins TRBV12-3 or TRBV12-4 to TRBJ2-5; either TRBD1 or TRBD2 may supply D (5 bases each). This CDR3 has 16 residues. The germline V and J ends were trimmed by 3 bases and 5 bases, with 19 bases remaining between them. The CDR3 protein is CASSFFGGPGGETQYF. In nucleotides, the CDR3 is TGTGCCAGCAGTTTTTTTGGGGGACCGGGCGGGGAGACCCAGTACTTC.

The genes are TRBV5-1 and TRBJ2-1, with D possibly TRBD2 on 5 matching bases. CDR1 is SGHRS, CDR2 YFSETQ, per germline. This CDR3 has 16 amino acids. Trimming removed 0 bases from V and 7 bases from J, with 17 bases in between. CDR3 residues: CASSLAPRDRSNEQFF. The CDR3 bases are TGCGCCAGCAGCTTGGCCCCGAGGGATAGGTCTAATGAGCAGTTCTTC.

This clonotype was detected only a few times. The CDR3 sequence is CASSQGGGGTQPQHF. Written as DNA, the CDR3 is TGCGCCAGCAGCCAAGGGGGGGGGGGGACTCAGCCCCAGCATTTT. The chain combines TRBV4-1 with TRBJ1-5; D possibly corresponds to TRBD1 (5 bases). Trimming took off 1 base at V and 6 bases at J, with 13 bases between the two ends. CDR3 length equals 15 residues. Germline CDR1 and CDR2: MGHRA and YSYEKL.